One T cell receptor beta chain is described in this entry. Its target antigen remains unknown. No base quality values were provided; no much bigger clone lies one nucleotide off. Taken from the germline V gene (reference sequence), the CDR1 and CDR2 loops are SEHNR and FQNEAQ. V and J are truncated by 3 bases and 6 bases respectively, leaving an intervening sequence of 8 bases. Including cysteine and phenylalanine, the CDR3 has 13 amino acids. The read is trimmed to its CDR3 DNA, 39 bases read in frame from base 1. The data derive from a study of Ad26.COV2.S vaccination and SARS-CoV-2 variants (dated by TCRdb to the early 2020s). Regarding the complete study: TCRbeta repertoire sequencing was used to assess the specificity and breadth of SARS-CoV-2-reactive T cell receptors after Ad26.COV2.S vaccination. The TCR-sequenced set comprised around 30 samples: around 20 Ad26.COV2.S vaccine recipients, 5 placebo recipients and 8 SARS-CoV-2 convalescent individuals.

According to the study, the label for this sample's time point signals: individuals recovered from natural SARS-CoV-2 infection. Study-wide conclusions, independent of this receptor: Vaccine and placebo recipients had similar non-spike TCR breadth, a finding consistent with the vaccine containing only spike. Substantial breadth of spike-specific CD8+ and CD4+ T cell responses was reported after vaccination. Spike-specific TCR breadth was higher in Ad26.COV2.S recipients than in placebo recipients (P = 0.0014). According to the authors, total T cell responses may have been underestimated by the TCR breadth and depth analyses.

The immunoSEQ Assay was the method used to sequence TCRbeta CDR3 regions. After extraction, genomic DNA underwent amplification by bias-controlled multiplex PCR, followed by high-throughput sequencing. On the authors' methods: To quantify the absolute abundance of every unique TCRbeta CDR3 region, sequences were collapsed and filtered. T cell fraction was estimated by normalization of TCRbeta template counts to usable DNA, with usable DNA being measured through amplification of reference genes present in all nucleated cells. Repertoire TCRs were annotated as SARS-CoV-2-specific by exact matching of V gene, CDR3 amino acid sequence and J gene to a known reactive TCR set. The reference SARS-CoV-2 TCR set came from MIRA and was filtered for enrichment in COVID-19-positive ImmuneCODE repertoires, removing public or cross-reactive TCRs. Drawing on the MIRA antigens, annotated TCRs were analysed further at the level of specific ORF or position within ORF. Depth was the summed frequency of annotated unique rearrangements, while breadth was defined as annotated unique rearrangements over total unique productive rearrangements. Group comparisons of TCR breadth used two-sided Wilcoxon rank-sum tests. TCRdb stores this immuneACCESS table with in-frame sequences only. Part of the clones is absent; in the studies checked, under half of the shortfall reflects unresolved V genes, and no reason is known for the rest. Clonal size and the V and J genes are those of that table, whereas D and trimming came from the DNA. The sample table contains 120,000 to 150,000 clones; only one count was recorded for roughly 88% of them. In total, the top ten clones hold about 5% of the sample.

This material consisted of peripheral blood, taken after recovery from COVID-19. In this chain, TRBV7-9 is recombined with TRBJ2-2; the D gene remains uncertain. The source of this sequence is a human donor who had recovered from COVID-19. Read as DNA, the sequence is TGTGCCAGCAGCTTTGTGGGCGCCGGGGAGCTGTTTTTT. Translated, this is CASSFVGAGELFF.